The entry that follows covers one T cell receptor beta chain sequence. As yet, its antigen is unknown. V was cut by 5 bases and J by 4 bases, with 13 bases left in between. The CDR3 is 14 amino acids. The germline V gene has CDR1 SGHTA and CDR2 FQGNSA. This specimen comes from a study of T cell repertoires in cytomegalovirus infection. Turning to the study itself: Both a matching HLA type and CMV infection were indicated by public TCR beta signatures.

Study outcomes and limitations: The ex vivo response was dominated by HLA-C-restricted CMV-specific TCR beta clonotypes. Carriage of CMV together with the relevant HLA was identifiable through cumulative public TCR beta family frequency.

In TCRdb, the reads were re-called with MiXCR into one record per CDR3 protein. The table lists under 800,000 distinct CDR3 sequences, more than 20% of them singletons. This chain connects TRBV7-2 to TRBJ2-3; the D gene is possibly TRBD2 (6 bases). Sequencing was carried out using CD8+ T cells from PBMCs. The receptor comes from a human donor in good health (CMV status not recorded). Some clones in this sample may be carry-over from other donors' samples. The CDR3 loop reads CASSPVAGPDTQYF. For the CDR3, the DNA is TGTGCCAGCAGCCCGGTGGCGGGGCCAGATACGCAGTATTTT.